This T cell receptor beta chain was observed in a study of blood T cell repertoires in COVID-19 (dated by TCRdb to the early 2020s). Broadly, across the study: The collaborator samples originated in the United States, Italy and Spain and spanned the acute and convalescent phases of COVID-19. Where available, HLA class I and class II types were obtained from metadata supplied by the sample provider rather than from assay-based typing. Subjects who had been exposed to COVID-19, were actively infected with it, or had recovered from it provided the deeply sampled blood TCRbeta repertoires that made up the dataset. The repertoires were released in a freely available public database meant as a resource for research on the immune response to SARS-CoV-2. The prospective study material was composed of cDNA or gDNA derived from T cells, B-cell-depleted T cells, or PBMCs. A de-identified subject ID, COVID-19 status, age in years and sex were almost always included in the sample metadata. The samples were drawn from the first 160 participants of the ongoing ImmuneRACE study and from 950 to 1,500 subjects provided by 6 global collaborators.

Collaborating institutions collected whole blood in K2EDTA tubes following their own protocols. For TCRbeta analysis, collaborators shipped samples as frozen whole blood, isolated PBMCs, or DNA extracted from either of those sample types. TCRbeta CDR3 regions were amplified from genomic DNA by means of the immunoSEQ Assay, a bias-controlled multiplex PCR. The authors' analysis ran thus. The number of nucleated cells in each sample was estimated from the amplification of reference gene primers within the assay. To quantify the absolute abundance of each unique TCRbeta CDR3 rearrangement, sequence reads were collapsed and filtered. For each sample, productive Simpson clonality was calculated by taking the square root of Simpson's diversity index across productive rearrangements. TCRdb holds this immuneACCESS table with in-frame rearrangements only. Some clones are missing; in checked studies, unresolved V genes explain under half, and the rest has no known cause. D and trimming come from the DNA, and the V and J calls and clone size come from that table. This sample gives roughly 260,000 clones in total; approximately 86% of them show up just once. Jointly, the top ten make up less than 4% of the sample.

On this clone: Which antigen it targets is not known. Per-nucleotide qualities are absent, and no much larger clonotype sits a single base away.

Reading from cysteine to phenylalanine, the CDR3 counts 15 amino acids. The retained sequence is limited to the CDR3, 45 bases, with the frame set at the first base. Relative to germline, V is 1 base shorter and J is 9 bases shorter, with 16 bases between their ends. From the germline V gene (reference sequence), CDR1 is MNHEY and CDR2 is SMNVEV. General conclusions and limits of the study: The quantity of clinical and demographic metadata differed by source and by participant and was supplied without curation.

The sequence joins TRBV27 to TRBJ1-5, and TRBD1 may be the D gene, going by 6 matching bases. Specimen: peripheral blood. The sequence was collected from a woman between 18 and 29 years old with acute or convalescent COVID-19. The DNA sequence is as follows: TGTGCCAGCAGTTTATTAGGGGGTCCCCAATGGCCCCAGCATTTT. Its protein product is CASSLLGGPQWPQHF.